The 30 T cell receptor beta chains in this list originate from one sample, sequenced in a study of blood T cells in healthy people across ages. The authors ran a second PCR of about 7 to 12 cycles using a sample-barcoded 5' primer and a J-beta primer mix. TCRdb itself ran the 5' RACE reads through MiXCR, one entry per CDR3 protein. The table has around 650,000 distinct CDR3 sequences, 40% to 45% seen once. What was sequenced was blood. Source of these receptors: an elderly man in good health.

In DNA form, the CDR3 reads TGTGCCAGCAGCCCCACGACAGGTAGCAATCAGCCCCAGCATTTT. This sequence encodes CASSPTTGSNQPQHF. The chain couples TRBV9 to TRBJ1-5, with TRBD1 as a possible D gene (6 bases). V was pared by 4 bases and J by 0 bases, with 11 bases between. Germline values: CDR1 SGDLS, CDR2 YYNGEE. The length of the CDR3 is 15 residues.

This sequence joins TRBV27 and TRBJ1-2, with TRBD1 matching over 9 bases. The CDR3 spans 15 residues. V dropped 5 bases and J dropped 5; count of bases not matched to a gene: 9. CDR1 is MNHEY, CDR2 SMNVEV, per germline (reference sequence). The CDR3 DNA follows: TGTGCCAGCAGTAAAACAGGGGGCGCACGGTATGGCTACACCTTC. Translated, it gives CASSKTGGARYGYTF.

This clonotype was counted a few times. The chain uses TRBV3-1 and TRBJ2-3; 9 positions agree with TRBD2. J was trimmed by 5 bases and V by 4 bases; bases with no gene match: 13. CDR1 and CDR2 (germline): LGHDT, YNNKEL (reference sequence). The CDR3 runs 17 residues. This CDR3 reads CASSPRGGTSMGDTQYF. The CDR3 DNA sequence: TGTGCCAGCAGCCCAAGGGGCGGGACTAGCATGGGAGATACGCAGTATTTT.

This clonotype has at least ten counts. The V call is TRBV6-4, the J call TRBJ2-3, with D uncertain. This CDR3 contains 14 residues. Trimming pared 0 bases from V and 0 bases from J, leaving 4 bases between. Germline assignment: CDR1 MRHNA and CDR2 SNTAGT. CDR3 protein: CASSDSTSTDTQYF. The DNA for the CDR3 is TGTGCCAGCAGTGACTCAACTAGCACAGATACGCAGTATTTT.

J is TRBJ1-2 and V is TRBV3-1, with D perhaps TRBD1 (6 bases). The germline CDR1 and CDR2 sequences are LGHDT and YNNKEL (reference sequence). This CDR3 has 15 amino acids. Trimming stripped 0 bases from V and 4 bases from J, with 12 bases between. The chain's CDR3 is CASSQDQGSGYGYTF. The DNA of the CDR3 is TGTGCCAGCAGCCAAGATCAGGGGTCGGGCTATGGCTACACCTTC. The variable domain in full, with the rest retrieved from reference TRBV3-1 and TRBJ1-2, is DTAVSQTPKYLVTQMGNDKSIKCEQNLGHDTMYWYKQDSKKFLKIMFSYNNKELIINETVPNRFSPKSPDKAHLNLHINSLELGDSAVYFCASSQDQGSGYGYTFGSGTRLTVV.

This clonotype showed up just a few times. The genes are TRBV28 and TRBJ2-7; perhaps TRBD2 as D (6 bases). The V end was cut by 5 bases, the J end by 7 bases, with 21 bases between. The CDR3 has 15 amino acids. The germline V gene encodes CDR1 MDHEN and CDR2 SYDVKM. CDR3 in DNA: TGTGCCAGCAGTCCAGAGCCGCGGGGTACGGGGGAGCAGTACTTC. This translates into CASSPEPRGTGEQYF.

This chain joins TRBV20-1 and TRBJ2-7; no clear D gene. CDR1 is DFQATT, CDR2 SNEGSKA, per germline (reference sequence). V shed 8 bases and J shed 3 bases, with 23 bases lying between them. The CDR3 covers 15 residues. CDR3 protein: CSIPNNPPRGYEQYF. CDR3 nucleotides: TGCAGTATCCCAAATAACCCGCCACGAGGCTACGAGCAGTACTTC.

This chain links TRBV20-1 with TRBJ2-1; TRBD1 might be the D (6 bases). Trimming shortened V by 3 bases and J by 7 bases, and 13 bases separated the two germline ends. Germline CDR1 DFQATT, CDR2 SNEGSKA (reference sequence). There are 13 residues in the CDR3. CDR3 amino acids: CSASSDRWNEQFF. In DNA form, the CDR3 reads TGCAGTGCTAGTTCCGACAGGTGGAATGAGCAGTTCTTC.

Concerning this clonotype: This clone may be a read error of a much larger clone one base away. The J gene is TRBJ2-1, the V gene TRBV12-3 or TRBV12-4; D is unclear. The DNA matches TRBJ2-7 better at its end, which makes the J call doubtful. The CDR3 loop spans 12 amino acids. The CDR3 here is CASSFRYNVQYF. The CDR3 DNA reads TGTGCCAGCAGCTTCAGGTACAATGTGCAGTACTTC.

The gene calls are TRBV20-1 and TRBJ2-7; D ambiguous. The CDR3 is 12 amino acids. Germline CDR1 reads DFQATT; CDR2 reads SNEGSKA (reference sequence). V was clipped by 7 bases and J by 0 bases, with 10 bases between them. The DNA of the CDR3 is TGCAGTGTCGAGCAGGACTCCTACGAGCAGTACTTC. It codes for CSVEQDSYEQYF.

This clonotype has just a few counts. The V and J genes are TRBV6-2 or TRBV6-3 and TRBJ2-1; D might be TRBD1 (5 bases). Trimming took off 5 bases at V and 8 bases at J, with 13 bases between the two ends. CDR3 length: 13 amino acids. Germline V lookup: CDR1 MNHEY, CDR2 SVGEGT. The CDR3 here is CASSLQAIDEQFF. The CDR3 nucleotides read TGTGCCAGCAGTCTACAGGCCATTGATGAGCAGTTCTTC.

The chain uses TRBV10-2 and TRBJ1-1; tentatively, D is TRBD1 (5 bases). V shed 4 bases and J shed 0 bases, with 18 bases lying between them. CDR3 length equals 17 residues. Germline V gives CDR1 WSHSY, CDR2 SAAADI. The CDR3 sequence is CASSGGGQVGMNTEAFF. CDR3 bases: TGCGCCAGCAGTGGGGGGGGTCAGGTAGGGATGAACACTGAAGCTTTCTTT.

The chain combines TRBV20-1 with TRBJ2-1, with D uncertain. V lost 2 bases and J 10 bases, leaving 9 bases between the germline ends. Germline loops: CDR1 DFQATT, CDR2 SNEGSKA (reference sequence). The CDR3 consists of 11 residues. CDR3 amino acids: CSARSDAEQFF. The CDR3 region has the DNA TGCAGTGCTAGATCAGACGCGGAGCAGTTCTTC.

This sequence joins TRBV5-5 and TRBJ1-5; possible D gene TRBD1, 6 bases. This CDR3 region has 15 residues. Trimming removed 0 bases at V and 6 bases at J, with 13 bases between. The germline CDR1 and CDR2 sequences are SGHKS and YYEKEE (reference sequence). CDR3 nucleotide sequence: TGTGCCAGCAGCTTGGAGGGGGGCATCGGTCAGCCCCAGCATTTT. The encoded protein is CASSLEGGIGQPQHF.

This chain uses TRBV3-1 with TRBJ2-1; 8 bases map to TRBD1. The trim removed 0 bases at V and 7 bases at J, leaving 5 bases unmatched. Germline V lookup: CDR1 LGHDT, CDR2 YNNKEL (reference sequence). This CDR3 is built from 15 residues. The CDR3 DNA is TGTGCCAGCAGCCAAGACAGGGGGCATTGGAATGAGCAGTTCTTC. Translating it yields CASSQDRGHWNEQFF.

In this sample, this clonotype turned up a few times. The chain combines TRBV24-1 with TRBJ2-1; no firm D call. The CDR3 is made up of 14 amino acids. Germline V gene sequence: CDR1 KGHDR, CDR2 SFDVKD. The ends were cut back, 6 bases at V and 3 bases at J, with 11 bases in the middle. The CDR3 region is CATSSTGLYNEQFF. The DNA of the CDR3 is TGTGCCACCAGTTCCACCGGGCTCTACAATGAGCAGTTCTTC.

The table lists this clonotype with a few counts. The chain couples TRBV5-1 to TRBJ1-2; D not certain. The V end lost 6 bases, the J end lost 4 bases, and 13 bases lay between the germline ends. This CDR3 region has 13 residues. The germline V gene has CDR1 SGHRS and CDR2 YFSETQ. The CDR3 DNA sequence: TGCGCCAGCAAAGCACCGGGGAGCTATGGCTACACCTTC. Protein product: CASKAPGSYGYTF.

V usage is TRBV6-5 and J usage is TRBJ2-1; 7 nucleotides line up with TRBD1. The J call may be mistaken, given a closer DNA end match to TRBJ2-7. The germline V gene has CDR1 MNHEY and CDR2 SVGAGI. There are 16 residues in the CDR3. This CDR3 is CASSPGQANSYNEQYF. CDR3 nucleotide sequence: TGTGCCAGCAGCCCAGGACAGGCCAACTCCTACAATGAGCAGTACTTC.

The chain joins TRBV6-5 to TRBJ2-5; no firm D call. CDR1 and CDR2 (germline): MNHEY, SVGAGI. V lost 7 bases and J 3 bases, leaving 6 bases between the germline ends. CDR3 length: 11 residues. The CDR3 is CASIGEETQYF. CDR3 in DNA: TGTGCCAGCATAGGAGAAGAGACCCAGTACTTC.

This chain joins TRBV7-9 and TRBJ2-4; D assignment may be TRBD1 or TRBD2 (5 bases each). Per the germline V gene, CDR1 is SEHNR and CDR2 is FQNEAQ (reference sequence). The CDR3 runs 18 residues. Trimming took off 1 base at V and 0 bases at J, with 16 bases between the two ends. The CDR3: CASSLETGRTLAKNIQYF. In nucleotides, the CDR3 is TGTGCCAGCAGCTTAGAGACGGGACGGACGCTAGCCAAAAACATTCAGTACTTC. The full variable domain, with the rest looked up from reference TRBV7-9 and TRBJ2-4, is DTGVSQNPRHKITKRGQNVTFRCDPISEHNRLYWYRQTLGQGPEFLTYFQNEAQLEKSRLLSDRFSAERPKGSFSTLEIQRTEQGDSAMYLCASSLETGRTLAKNIQYFGAGTRLSVL.

The chain recombines TRBV6-2 or TRBV6-3 with TRBJ1-1, with D uncertain. This CDR3 contains 15 residues. CDR1 is MNHEY and CDR2 is SVGEGT in the germline V gene. Trimming removed 1 base from V and 1 base from J, with 10 bases in between. The CDR3: CASSYFDTKNTEAFF. For the CDR3, the DNA is TGTGCCAGCAGTTACTTCGACACGAAGAACACTGAAGCTTTCTTT.

The CDR3 bases are TGCGCCAGCACTATCGGGGGGCTAGGGGAATACGAGCAGTACTTC. As protein: CASTIGGLGEYEQYF. The chain couples TRBV5-1 to TRBJ2-7; perhaps TRBD2 as D (7 bases). Germline lookup yields CDR1 SGHRS and CDR2 YFSETQ. V lost 6 bases, J lost 4 bases, and 20 bases lay in between. The CDR3 contains 15 residues.

This chain uses TRBV6-5 with TRBJ2-7, with 7 positions matching TRBD2. The germline V gene has CDR1 MNHEY and CDR2 SVGAGI. J lost 4 bases, V lost 4 bases, and 10 bases had no gene match. This CDR3 region has 15 residues. CDR3 sequence: CASSCSRREFYEQYF. The CDR3 region has the DNA TGTGCCAGCAGTTGCAGTCGGCGGGAGTTTTACGAGCAGTACTTC.

There are a few counts of this clonotype. The chain joins TRBV9 to TRBJ2-7, with unresolved D. The CDR3 contains 14 residues. Germline CDR1 is SGDLS and CDR2 is YYNGEE. Trimming pared 4 bases from V and 0 bases from J, leaving 11 bases between. CDR3 nucleotide sequence: TGTGCCAGCAGCTTTAGCTGGAGCTCCTACGAGCAGTACTTC. Its translation: CASSFSWSSYEQYF.

The chain employs TRBV20-1 and TRBJ1-5; D not resolved. V dropped 3 bases and J dropped 5 bases, with 17 bases sitting between them. CDR3 length: 15 amino acids. The germline CDR1 and CDR2 sequences are DFQATT and SNEGSKA (reference sequence). CDR3 amino acids: CSASSVQDFHQPQHF. In DNA, the CDR3 is TGCAGTGCTAGTTCTGTCCAGGACTTCCATCAGCCCCAGCATTTT.

V gene TRBV7-2 combines with J gene TRBJ2-1; tentative D call: TRBD1 (5 bases). CDR1 and CDR2 from the germline V gene are SGHTA and FQGNSA. The V gene lost 8 bases and the J gene lost 0 bases, with 11 bases spanning the gap. The CDR3 contains 14 residues. The CDR3 nucleotides read TGTGCCAGCGGCCAGGGAAGCTCCTACAATGAGCAGTTCTTC. Its translation is CASGQGSSYNEQFF.

This clonotype was detected ten times or more. A much larger clonotype is one base distant, so this may be a read error. The rearrangement links TRBV20-1 to TRBJ2-1; 7 nucleotides match TRBD2. The J call may be incorrect, as the DNA end agrees better with TRBJ2-7. The germline CDR1 and CDR2 sequences are DFQATT and SNEGSKA (reference sequence). The CDR3 has 15 residues. The CDR3 reads CSASLVGGAYNEQYF. The CDR3 bases are TGCAGTGCTAGCCTAGTGGGAGGGGCATACAATGAGCAGTACTTC.

The rearrangement links TRBV5-1 to TRBJ1-1, with TRBD1 as a possible D gene (6 bases). The germline CDR1 and CDR2 sequences are SGHRS and YFSETQ. The ends were cut back, 1 base at V and 10 bases at J, with 14 bases in the middle. There are 13 residues in the CDR3. The CDR3 coding sequence is TGCGCCAGCAGCTTGAGGGGGGGGGTAGTAGCTTTCTTT. Translated, it gives CASSLRGGVVAFF.

J is TRBJ2-3 and V is TRBV20-1; 14 bases align to TRBD2. The CDR3 spans 18 residues. Germline CDR1 and CDR2: DFQATT and SNEGSKA (reference sequence). V shed 0 bases and J 4 bases; nucleotides not matched to a gene: 9. The CDR3, as DNA: TGCAGTGCTAGAGATTGGACGGGACTAGCGGGAGACCCAGATACGCAGTATTTT. It translates to CSARDWTGLAGDPDTQYF.

At least ten counts were recorded for this clonotype. The chain joins TRBV29-1 to TRBJ2-5; possibly TRBD1 or TRBD2 for D (5 bases each). Germline V lookup: CDR1 SQVTM, CDR2 ANQGSEA. The CDR3 consists of 12 residues. Trimming removed 7 bases at V and 2 bases at J, with 11 bases between. In DNA form, the CDR3 reads TGCAGCGCGGGGACGTTTCAAGAGACCCAGTACTTC. As protein: CSAGTFQETQYF.